A single sample gave rise to the 26 T cell receptor beta chains below, sequenced in a study of shared clonotypes between healthy human individuals. Profiling relied on immunoSEQ multiplex PCR, and the TCRdb table lists in-frame clones only, not all of them. The table shows 470,000 or so clones, with approximately 78% occurring only once. The sequenced sample consisted of PBMCs. All receptors come from a woman in her thirties or forties in good health. Some clones in this sample may be carry-over from other donors' samples.

The chain couples TRBV30 to TRBJ2-4; TRBD1 matches 7 bases. The CDR3 is 14 residues long. J lost 0 bases, V lost 6 bases, and 5 bases had no gene match. From germline, CDR1 is GTSNPN and CDR2 SVGIG (reference sequence). CDR3 DNA: TGTGCCTGCGAGACAGGGATAGCCAAAAACATTCAGTACTTC. Protein: CACETGIAKNIQYF. Full variable domain (outside the CDR3, taken from reference TRBV30 and TRBJ2-4): SQTIHQWPATLVQPVGSPLSLECTVEGTSNPNLYWYRQAAGRGLQLLFYSVGIGQISSEVPQNLSASRPQDRQFILSSKKLLLSDSGFYLCACETGIAKNIQYFGAGTRLSVL.

The rearrangement links TRBV30 to TRBJ1-5; TRBD1 is a possible D gene (6 bases). The CDR3 is 14 residues long. Germline V gene sequence: CDR1 GTSNPN, CDR2 SVGIG (reference sequence). V lost 4 bases to trimming and J lost 2 bases, with 12 bases between them. CDR3 loop: CAWNIQGGNQPQHF. The CDR3 DNA follows: TGTGCCTGGAATATACAGGGCGGCAATCAGCCCCAGCATTTT.

This chain's CDR3 is CASSQVSGGSSAEAFF. DNA for the CDR3: TGCGCCAGCAGCCAAGTCTCTGGGGGGTCAAGCGCTGAAGCTTTCTTT. The genes are TRBV4-1 and TRBJ1-1; D perhaps matches TRBD1 (5 bases). Germline V gene data show CDR1 as MGHRA and CDR2 as YSYEKL. CDR3 size: 16 residues. Trimming pared 1 base from V and 6 bases from J, leaving 18 bases between.

CDR3 in amino acids: CASSQEWSGRRPDTQYF. DNA of the CDR3: TGCGCCAGCAGCCAAGAATGGAGCGGGAGACGGCCAGATACGCAGTATTTT. The chain employs TRBV4-3 and TRBJ2-3; the match to TRBD2 covers 8 bases. Germline loops: CDR1 LGHNA, CDR2 YSLEER. Trimming took 0 bases from V and 4 from J; bases not matched to a gene: 9. The CDR3 is 17 residues long.

J is TRBJ1-2 and V is TRBV6-6; D remains ambiguous. With 6 bases removed from V and 8 bases from J, the gap between germline ends came to 25 bases. This CDR3 spans 16 amino acids. Per the germline V gene, CDR1 is MNHNY and CDR2 is SVGAGI (reference sequence). The CDR3 sequence: CASRDFGDSVPGGYTF. The DNA of the CDR3 is TGTGCCAGCAGAGACTTCGGTGACTCGGTGCCCGGGGGCTACACCTTC.

The genes are TRBV28 and TRBJ2-5; 8 bases align to TRBD2. Trimming at V came to 6 bases and at J to 5 bases, leaving 11 bases not matched to a gene. This CDR3 contains 15 residues. Per the germline V gene, CDR1 is MDHEN and CDR2 is SYDVKM. The chain's CDR3 is CASSPTAGGVETQYF. In DNA, the CDR3 is TGTGCCAGCAGCCCGACGGCGGGGGGTGTGGAGACCCAGTACTTC.

The chain recombines TRBV5-6 with TRBJ2-5, with 9 nucleotides matching TRBD2. The CDR3 consists of 15 residues. After removal of 2 bases from V and 0 bases from J, the junction contained 2 bases not matched to a gene. Germline V gives CDR1 SGHDT, CDR2 YYEEEE. The CDR3 here is CASSFGLANQETQYF. CDR3 bases: TGTGCCAGCAGCTTCGGACTAGCGAACCAAGAGACCCAGTACTTC.

The V call is TRBV10-1, the J call TRBJ1-2; 9 bases map to TRBD1. The CDR3 totals 17 residues. V dropped 1 base and J dropped 4; count of bases not matched to a gene: 10. CDR1 is WNHNN, CDR2 SYGVQD, per germline (reference sequence). CDR3 sequence reads: CASSEFPGTGRCYGYTF. The CDR3 DNA follows: TGCGCCAGCAGTGAGTTCCCCGGGACAGGGAGGTGCTATGGCTACACCTTC.

This chain joins TRBV4-2 and TRBJ2-3, with 8 positions matching TRBD2. Unmatched junction bases numbered 10, after V lost 1 base and J lost 1 base. The CDR3 consists of 18 residues. Germline lookup yields CDR1 LGHNA and CDR2 YNFKEQ. The DNA of the CDR3 is TGTGCCAGCAGCCAAGGGTTTGCAGCGGGAGTCGGCACAGATACGCAGTATTTT. Translated: CASSQGFAAGVGTDTQYF.

This clone has a count of ten or more. The V and J genes are TRBV29-1 and TRBJ1-1; TRBD1 aligns across 10 bases. The germline gives CDR1 SQVTM, CDR2 ANQGSEA. With V trimmed by 6 bases and J by 4 bases, 8 bases remained unmatched. CDR3 length: 14 amino acids. CDR3 in DNA: TGCAGCGTGCAAAGCCGACAGGGGGCCACTGAAGCTTTCTTT. Protein product: CSVQSRQGATEAFF. The whole variable domain, filled in from reference TRBV29-1 and TRBJ1-1, reads SAVISQKPSRDICQRGTSLTIQCQVDSQVTMMFWYRQQPGQSLTLIATANQGSEATYESGFVIDKFPISRPNLTFSTLTVSNMSPEDSSIYLCSVQSRQGATEAFFGQGTRLTVV.

The chain employs TRBV4-3 and TRBJ2-3; TRBD1 aligns across 7 bases. The CDR3 sequence is 16 residues long. Per the germline V gene, CDR1 is LGHNA and CDR2 is YSLEER. V lost 1 base, J lost 2 bases, and 6 bases stayed unmatched. CDR3 residues: CASSQATGEHTDTQYF. CDR3 in DNA: TGCGCCAGCAGCCAAGCCACAGGGGAACACACAGATACGCAGTATTTT.

This chain links TRBV10-3 with TRBJ1-5, with 7 nucleotides matching TRBD1. This CDR3 spans 14 amino acids. Germline V lookup: CDR1 ENHRY, CDR2 SYGVKD. V gave up 8 bases and J gave up 0 bases; unmatched junction bases: 4. The CDR3 coding sequence is TGTGCCATCTGGGACAGCAGTAGCAATCAGCCCCAGCATTTT. The encoded protein is CAIWDSSSNQPQHF.

The chain combines TRBV5-6 with TRBJ1-6; D call uncertain. The CDR3 covers 12 residues. The germline V and J ends were trimmed by 6 bases and 10 bases, with 11 bases remaining between them. Germline V lookup: CDR1 SGHDT, CDR2 YYEEEE. CDR3 in DNA: TGTGCCAGCACTAGAGTAGGGTCACCCCTCCACTTT. Translation gives CASTRVGSPLHF. The full variable domain, rest sourced from reference TRBV5-6 and TRBJ1-6, is DAGVTQSPTHLIKTRGQQVTLRCSPKSGHDTVSWYQQALGQGPQFIFQYYEEEERQRGNFPDRFSGHQFPNYSSELNVNALLLGDSALYLCASTRVGSPLHFGNGTRLTVT.

V and J are TRBV2 and TRBJ1-1; the match to TRBD1 covers 8 bases. The junction had 7 bases not matched to a gene; V was cut back by 4 bases and J by 0 bases. In germline, CDR1 is SNHLY, CDR2 FYNNEI. The CDR3 length is 16 residues. CDR3 DNA: TGTGCCAGCAGTGCAGGGGGCGCTTTGGTGAACACTGAAGCTTTCTTT. The encoded protein is CASSAGGALVNTEAFF.

The V call is TRBV11-2, the J call TRBJ1-5; no reliable D call. Germline V gene sequence: CDR1 SGHAT, CDR2 FQNNGV. The V end lost 0 bases, the J end lost 3 bases, and 3 bases lay between the germline ends. CDR3 length: 13 residues. Written as DNA, the CDR3 is TGTGCCAGCAGCTTAGATTACAATCAGCCCCAGCATTTT. As protein: CASSLDYNQPQHF.

The chain recombines TRBV7-9 with TRBJ1-2; 9 bases are shared with TRBD1. The CDR3 is made up of 15 amino acids. Germline V gene lookup returns CDR1 SEHNR and CDR2 FQNEAQ (reference sequence). Losses at the gene ends were 4 bases for V and 7 bases for J; bases not matched to a gene: 10. The CDR3 nucleotides are TGTGCCAGCAGCTCCCACAGGGGGCGCGGGGGTGGCTACACCTTC. Protein: CASSSHRGRGGGYTF. Filled out from reference TRBV7-9 and TRBJ1-2, the complete variable domain reads DTGVSQNPRHKITKRGQNVTFRCDPISEHNRLYWYRQTLGQGPEFLTYFQNEAQLEKSRLLSDRFSAERPKGSFSTLEIQRTEQGDSAMYLCASSSHRGRGGGYTFGSGTRLTVV.

This rearrangement joins TRBV30 to TRBJ1-6, with a possible D match to TRBD1 (6 bases). Germline V gene data show CDR1 as GTSNPN and CDR2 as SVGIG (reference sequence). The V end lost 5 bases, the J end lost 5 bases, and 13 bases lay between the germline ends. The CDR3 runs to 14 residues. The CDR3 is CAWAGQLDNSPLHF. The CDR3 DNA reads as TGTGCCTGGGCCGGACAGCTCGATAATTCACCCCTCCACTTT.

This chain joins TRBV5-4 and TRBJ2-7; TRBD2 matches at 8 bases. V trimming: 0 bases; J trimming: 3 bases; junction bases outside the gene matches: 5. The germline CDR1 and CDR2 sequences are SGHNT and YYREEE (reference sequence). The CDR3 sequence is 15 residues long. CDR3 protein: CASSLAGAGDYEQYF. In DNA, the CDR3 is TGTGCCAGCAGCTTGGCCGGAGCGGGAGACTACGAGCAGTACTTC.

Comment on this clone: A much larger clone lies a single base off, so this may be a read error. The rearrangement joins TRBV5-4 to TRBJ2-2; 7 positions agree with TRBD2. The J segment lost 1 base and the V segment lost 2 bases, leaving 2 bases of the junction unmatched. The CDR3 contains 15 residues. Looked up from germline, CDR1 is SGHNT and CDR2 is YYREEE (reference sequence). In nucleotides, the CDR3 is TGTGCCAGCAGCTTCTCTAGCGGGAACACCGGGGAGCTGTTTTTT. Protein sequence: CASSFSSGNTGELFF.

The chain links TRBV10-2 to TRBJ2-3, with no clear D. V shed 3 bases and J shed 2 bases, with 6 bases lying between them. The CDR3 is 13 residues long. Germline V gene data show CDR1 as WSHSY and CDR2 as SAAADI. The CDR3 loop is CASSDPDTDTQYF. The CDR3 DNA reads as TGCGCCAGCAGTGACCCGGACACAGATACGCAGTATTTT.

The rearrangement links TRBV30 to TRBJ2-1, with D perhaps given as TRBD1 or TRBD2 (6 bases each). V lost 1 base and J 14 bases, leaving 24 bases between the germline ends. The CDR3 has 15 residues. Germline V gene lookup returns CDR1 GTSNPN and CDR2 SVGIG (reference sequence). The CDR3, as DNA: TGTGCCTGGAGTGCGCTGAAGGGGGGCGCCTTCTCCGAGTTCTTC. Translation: CAWSALKGGAFSEFF.

The chain uses TRBV29-1 and TRBJ2-2, with 15 bases aligning to TRBD2. Unmatched junction bases numbered 4, after V lost 5 bases and J lost 0 bases. This CDR3 has 17 amino acids. In germline, CDR1 is SQVTM, CDR2 ANQGSEA. In DNA form, the CDR3 reads TGCAGCGTTCAGGGACTAGCGGGAGGCGCGAACACCGGGGAGCTGTTTTTT. Amino acid sequence: CSVQGLAGGANTGELFF.

The sample holds a few counts of this clone. The CDR3 region is CASRPQLGVYEQYF. In nucleotides, the CDR3 is TGTGCCAGCAGGCCCCAGTTAGGCGTTTACGAGCAGTACTTC. This chain links TRBV27 with TRBJ2-7; D gene unclear. The CDR3 covers 14 residues. V was pared by 6 bases and J by 4 bases, with 16 bases between. Germline CDR1 MNHEY, CDR2 SMNVEV (reference sequence).

The gene calls are TRBV28 and TRBJ2-3, with 7 bases lining up with TRBD1. Unmatched junction bases numbered 6, after V lost 5 bases and J lost 4 bases. Germline assignment: CDR1 MDHEN and CDR2 SYDVKM. The CDR3 loop spans 14 amino acids. CDR3 sequence: CASSQTGRPDTQYF. The CDR3 DNA reads as TGTGCCAGCAGTCAGACAGGGCGGCCAGATACGCAGTATTTT.

This sequence joins TRBV19 and TRBJ2-5, with unresolved D. Looked up from germline, CDR1 is LNHDA and CDR2 is SQIVND (reference sequence). V shed 3 bases and J shed 5 bases, with 10 bases lying between them. The CDR3 totals 13 residues. The CDR3 reads CASSITAGETQYF. In DNA form, the CDR3 reads TGTGCCAGTAGTATTACAGCTGGGGAGACCCAGTACTTC.

This chain connects TRBV4-3 to TRBJ1-1; D remains ambiguous. The CDR3 is 13 amino acids. Germline V gives CDR1 LGHNA, CDR2 YSLEER. V lost 4 bases, J lost 8 bases, and 14 bases lay in between. CDR3 sequence reads: CASSPVEGREAFF. For the CDR3, the DNA is TGCGCCAGCAGCCCAGTTGAGGGTAGGGAAGCTTTCTTT.